The clone carrying this T cell receptor (beta chain) has a handful of counts. This CDR3 has 16 residues. Germline assignment: CDR1 ENHRY and CDR2 SYGVKD. After removal of 11 bases from V and 0 bases from J, the junction contained 12 bases not matched to a gene. This record comes from a study of CD8+CD57+ T cells in acquired aplastic anemia. Both TCR beta VDJ combination and CDR3 sequence profiling were carried out. Genomic DNA was the template for this profiling. TCRdb reanalysed the reads using MiXCR and keeps one entry per CDR3 protein. The sample lists approximately 190,000 distinct CDR3 sequences, about 64% occurring once.

Sequencing was done on a sample of sorted CD4+, CD8+, or CD8+CD57+ T cells (not recorded which) from PBMCs. The genes are TRBV10-3 and TRBJ1-5; 8 nucleotides agree with TRBD1. This clonotype was sampled from a human donor with severe aplastic anemia or a healthy control (not recorded which). This CDR3 reads CAASKGQAYSNQPQHF. The CDR3 DNA reads as TGTGCCGCTTCTAAGGGACAGGCCTATAGCAATCAGCCCCAGCATTTT.